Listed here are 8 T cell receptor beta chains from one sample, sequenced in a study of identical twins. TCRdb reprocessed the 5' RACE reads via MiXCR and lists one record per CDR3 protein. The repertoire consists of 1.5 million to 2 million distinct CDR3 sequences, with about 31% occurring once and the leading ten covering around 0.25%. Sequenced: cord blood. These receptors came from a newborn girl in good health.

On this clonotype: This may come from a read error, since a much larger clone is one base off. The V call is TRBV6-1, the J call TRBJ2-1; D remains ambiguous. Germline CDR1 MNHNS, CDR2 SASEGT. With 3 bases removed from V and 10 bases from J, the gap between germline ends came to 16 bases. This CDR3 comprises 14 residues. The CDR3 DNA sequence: TGTGCCAGCAGTGATTTCGTTCAATCCTACGAGCAGTTCTTC. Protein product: CASSDFVQSYEQFF.

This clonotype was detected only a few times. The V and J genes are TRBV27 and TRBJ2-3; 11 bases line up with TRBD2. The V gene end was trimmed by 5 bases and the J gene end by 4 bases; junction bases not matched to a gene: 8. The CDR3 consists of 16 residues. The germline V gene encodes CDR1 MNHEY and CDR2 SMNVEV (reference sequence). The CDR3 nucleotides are TGTGCCAGCAGTCCTACTAGCGGGAGTAGGGCAGATACGCAGTATTTT. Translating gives CASSPTSGSRADTQYF.

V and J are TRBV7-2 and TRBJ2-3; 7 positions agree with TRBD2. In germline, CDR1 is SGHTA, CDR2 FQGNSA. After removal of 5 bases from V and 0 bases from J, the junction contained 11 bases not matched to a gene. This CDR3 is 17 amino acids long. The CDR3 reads CASSRTSLPSSTDTQYF. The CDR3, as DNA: TGTGCCAGCAGCCGGACTAGTCTCCCCTCTAGCACAGATACGCAGTATTTT. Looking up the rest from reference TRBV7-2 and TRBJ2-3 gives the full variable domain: GAGVSQSPSNKVTEKGKDVELRCDPISGHTALYWYRQSLGQGLEFLIYFQGNSAPDKSGLPSDRFSAERTGGSVSTLTIQRTQQEDSAVYLCASSRTSLPSSTDTQYFGPGTRLTVL.

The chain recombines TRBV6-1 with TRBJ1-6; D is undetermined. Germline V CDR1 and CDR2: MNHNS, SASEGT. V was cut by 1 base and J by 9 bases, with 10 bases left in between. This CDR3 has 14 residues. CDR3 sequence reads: CASSEVDVGSPLHF. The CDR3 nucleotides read TGTGCCAGCAGTGAAGTAGACGTTGGTTCACCCCTCCACTTT.

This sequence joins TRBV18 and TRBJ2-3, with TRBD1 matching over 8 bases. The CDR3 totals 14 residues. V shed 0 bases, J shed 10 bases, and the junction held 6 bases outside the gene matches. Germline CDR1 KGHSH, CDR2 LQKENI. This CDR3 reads CASSPPGPDRAQYF. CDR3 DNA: TGTGCCAGCTCACCACCGGGTCCGGACAGGGCGCAGTATTTT. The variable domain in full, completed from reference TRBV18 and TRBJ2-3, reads NAGVMQNPRHLVRRRGQEARLRCSPMKGHSHVYWYRQLPEEGLKFMVYLQKENIIDESGMPKERFSAEFPKEGPSILRIQQVVRGDSAAYFCASSPPGPDRAQYFGPGTRLTVL.

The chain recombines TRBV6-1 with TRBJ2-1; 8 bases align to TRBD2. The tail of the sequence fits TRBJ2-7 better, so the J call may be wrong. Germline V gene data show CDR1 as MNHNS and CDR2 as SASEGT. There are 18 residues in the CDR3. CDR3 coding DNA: TGTGCCAGCAGCCTCGGGGCGGGACTAGGGAGCTCCTACAATGAGCAGTACTTC. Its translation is CASSLGAGLGSSYNEQYF.

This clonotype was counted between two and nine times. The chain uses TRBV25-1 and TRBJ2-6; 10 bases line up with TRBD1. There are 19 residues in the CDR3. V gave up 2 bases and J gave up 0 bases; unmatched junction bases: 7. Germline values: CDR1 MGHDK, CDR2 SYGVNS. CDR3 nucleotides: TGTGCCAGCAGTGAAGACGGGACAGGGGCCTTCTCTGGGGCCAACGTCCTGACTTTC. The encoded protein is CASSEDGTGAFSGANVLTF.

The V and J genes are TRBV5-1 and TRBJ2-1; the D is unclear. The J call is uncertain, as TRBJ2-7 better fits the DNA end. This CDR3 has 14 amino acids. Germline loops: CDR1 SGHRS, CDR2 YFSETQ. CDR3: CASSLRPSYNEQYF. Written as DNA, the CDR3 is TGCGCCAGCAGCTTGCGTCCTTCCTACAATGAGCAGTACTTC.